The 11 T cell receptor beta chains in this list originate from one sample, sequenced in a study of cytomegalovirus exposure and HLA in healthy donors. Sequenced by immunoSEQ multiplex PCR; TCRdb stores in-frame clones only, minus some. The table shows some 140,000 clones, with about nine tenths occurring only once. The material sequenced was PBMCs. These receptors were collected from a man between 18 and 35 years old in good health and CMV-seronegative.

This sequence joins TRBV11-2 and TRBJ2-1; no clear D. Germline V gene sequence: CDR1 SGHAT, CDR2 FQNNGV. Deletions cut 3 bases from V and 4 bases from J, with 13 bases between. There are 15 residues in the CDR3. The CDR3 DNA sequence: TGTGCCAGCAGCTTGGCCTTTGAGGTATACAATGAGCAGTTCTTC. It specifies CASSLAFEVYNEQFF.

The chain uses TRBV25-1 and TRBJ2-5, with a weak D call TRBD1 (6 bases). Germline V gene lookup returns CDR1 MGHDK and CDR2 SYGVNS. Trimming removed 3 bases from V and 5 bases from J, with 10 bases in between. This CDR3 comprises 13 residues. As DNA, the CDR3 is TGTGCCAGCAGTGATTCAGGGGTTGAGACCCAGTACTTC. Its protein product is CASSDSGVETQYF.

V is TRBV2 and J is TRBJ2-2, with D possibly being TRBD2 (6 bases). Per germline, CDR1 SNHLY and CDR2 FYNNEI. The V end was cut by 0 bases, the J end by 7 bases, with 18 bases between. The length of the CDR3 is 17 residues. CDR3 protein: CASSEAGGEWTNGELFF. DNA for the CDR3: TGTGCCAGCAGTGAAGCCGGCGGGGAATGGACGAACGGGGAGCTGTTTTTT.

The chain is built from TRBV6-1 and TRBJ2-2; D is unclear. CDR3 size: 14 residues. Trimming took 0 bases from V and 2 from J, leaving 4 bases between them. Germline V gene sequence: CDR1 MNHNS, CDR2 SASEGT. The CDR3 sequence: CASSEALNTGELFF. For the CDR3, the DNA is TGTGCCAGCAGTGAAGCGCTAAACACCGGGGAGCTGTTTTTT.

This clone was detected only once. CDR3 DNA sequence: TGTGCCAGCAGCTTTGACTGGAAAGAGACCCAGTACTTC. The encoded protein is CASSFDWKETQYF. The rearrangement links TRBV7-2 to TRBJ2-5; D unclear. V lost 3 bases and J lost 3, with 8 bases in between. Germline loops: CDR1 SGHTA, CDR2 FQGNSA. The CDR3 is made up of 13 amino acids.

V is TRBV18 and J is TRBJ2-7, with 8 bases matching TRBD2. Germline V gives CDR1 KGHSH, CDR2 LQKENI. J gave up 3 bases and V 6 bases, and 13 bases lay outside the gene matches. This CDR3 is 16 amino acids long. The CDR3 bases are TGTGCCAGCTCCTCCGGCAGCGGGAGAAATTTCTACGAGCAGTACTTC. This translates into CASSSGSGRNFYEQYF.

The gene calls are TRBV7-9 and TRBJ2-1; unclear D gene. The CDR3 length is 12 residues. The germline V and J ends were trimmed by 4 bases and 8 bases, with 9 bases remaining between them. The germline CDR1 and CDR2 sequences are SEHNR and FQNEAQ (reference sequence). CDR3 DNA sequence: TGTGCCAGCAGCTCCCGTATAGATGAGCAGTTCTTC. Amino acid sequence: CASSSRIDEQFF.

This chain joins TRBV6-6 and TRBJ2-3; TRBD2 might be the D (5 bases). This CDR3 contains 16 residues. Per the germline V gene, CDR1 is MNHNY and CDR2 is SVGAGI (reference sequence). V was shortened by 0 bases and J by 0 bases, with 10 bases between the two germline ends. This chain's CDR3 is CASSYSRRTSTDTQYF. The CDR3 DNA reads as TGTGCCAGCAGTTACTCGAGGCGGACTAGCACAGATACGCAGTATTTT.

The chain uses TRBV7-6 and TRBJ2-7; D might be TRBD1 (5 bases). Trimming left V 6 bases short and J 5 bases short, with 17 bases between. This CDR3 comprises 14 residues. Germline V gives CDR1 SGHVS, CDR2 FNYEAQ. CDR3 region: CASSPGFVSHEQYF. CDR3 bases: TGTGCCAGCAGTCCAGGGTTCGTCTCACACGAGCAGTACTTC.

The rearrangement uses TRBV13 and TRBJ2-1; D is possibly TRBD1 (5 bases). The V and J ends lost 4 bases and 1 base respectively, with 14 bases between them. From germline, CDR1 is PRHDT and CDR2 FYEKMQ (reference sequence). This CDR3 contains 16 residues. This CDR3 reads CASSSRQGGSYNEQFF. CDR3 DNA sequence: TGTGCCAGCAGCTCCCGGCAGGGTGGATCCTACAATGAGCAGTTCTTC.

The chain uses TRBV5-1 and TRBJ2-1; D gene unclear. Germline V gene lookup returns CDR1 SGHRS and CDR2 YFSETQ. This CDR3 comprises 14 residues. The V gene lost 0 bases and the J gene lost 12 bases, with 16 bases spanning the gap. The CDR3 loop is CASSLGPSLEGQFF. CDR3 nucleotide sequence: TGCGCCAGCAGCTTGGGACCATCCCTAGAAGGGCAGTTCTTC.